This entry lists 5 T cell receptor beta chains sequenced from one sample in a study of cytomegalovirus exposure and HLA in healthy donors. The PCR contained 60 Vbeta and 13 Jbeta primers. Method: immunoSEQ multiplex PCR; TCRdb's copy keeps in-frame clones and lacks some. Here the sample spans about 120,000 clones, roughly 82% being singletons. Sequenced material: PBMCs. The receptors derive from a woman between 18 and 30 years old in good health and CMV-seronegative.

V is TRBV20-1 and J is TRBJ2-1; D not resolved. Trimming removed 2 bases from V and 7 bases from J, with 6 bases in between. This CDR3 contains 11 residues. Germline V gene lookup returns CDR1 DFQATT and CDR2 SNEGSKA (reference sequence). For the CDR3, the DNA is TGCAGTGCTAGACAGGATAATGAGCAGTTCTTC. It codes for CSARQDNEQFF.

DNA of the CDR3: TGTGCCAGCAGTCCCTTGGGAACAGGGAACACTGAAGCTTTCTTT. Residues: CASSPLGTGNTEAFF. V and J are TRBV6-6 and TRBJ1-1; D perhaps matches TRBD1 (5 bases). Germline V CDR1 and CDR2: MNHNY, SVGAGI (reference sequence). V was shortened by 5 bases and J by 1 base, with 14 bases between the two germline ends. CDR3 length equals 15 residues.

This clone was recorded only once. V is TRBV5-5 and J is TRBJ1-1; 7 nucleotides agree with TRBD1. J lost 1 base, V lost 3 bases, and 15 bases had no gene match. The CDR3 runs to 18 residues. Germline CDR1 SGHKS, CDR2 YYEKEE (reference sequence). The CDR3 is CASSSLFGQVRENTEAFF. CDR3 sequence (DNA): TGTGCCAGCAGCTCTTTATTTGGACAGGTGAGGGAGAACACTGAAGCTTTCTTT.

This rearrangement joins TRBV19 to TRBJ1-5, with D perhaps matching TRBD1 (5 bases). The V gene's germline CDR1 is LNHDA and CDR2 SQIVND (reference sequence). V lost 5 bases and J lost 7, with 12 bases in between. CDR3 length: 13 amino acids. The CDR3, as DNA: TGTGCCAGTAGTGCGGGGGGAGGGCAGCCCCAGCATTTT. Its translation: CASSAGGGQPQHF.

On this clone itself: Other nucleotide sequences in the sample specify the same CDR3. This chain joins TRBV5-1 and TRBJ1-1; TRBD1 matches 7 bases. The germline V gene has CDR1 SGHRS and CDR2 YFSETQ. Trimming at V came to 3 bases and at J to 5 bases, leaving 10 bases not matched to a gene. The CDR3 is 15 amino acids. In DNA form, the CDR3 reads TGCGCCAGCAGCTCGAGTTCAACAGGGGAGACTGAAGCTTTCTTT. It codes for CASSSSSTGETEAFF.